One sample yielded the 6 T cell receptor beta chains listed below, sequenced in a study of blood T cells in healthy people across ages. Combining a sample-barcoded 5' primer with a J-beta primer mix, a second PCR ran for about 7 to 12 cycles. TCRdb re-analysed the 5' RACE reads in MiXCR, keeping a single row per CDR3 protein. Here the sample spans hundreds of thousands of distinct CDR3 sequences, 58% being singletons. Sequencing was done on a sample of blood. Receptors were obtained from a man in his sixties in good health.

This clonotype was found a few times. The CDR3 DNA sequence: TGTGCCAGCAGACCCCAGGGGGGGAACTATGGCTACACCTTC. Its protein product is CASRPQGGNYGYTF. This chain connects TRBV28 to TRBJ1-2, with 7 nucleotides matching TRBD1. Germline loops: CDR1 MDHEN, CDR2 SYDVKM. The CDR3 runs 14 residues. The ends lost 6 bases at V and 2 bases at J; junction bases unmatched: 6.

V and J are TRBV25-1 and TRBJ2-7; 8 nucleotides match TRBD2. The germline CDR1 and CDR2 sequences are MGHDK and SYGVNS. Unmatched junction bases numbered 8, after V lost 6 bases and J lost 7 bases. This CDR3 contains 13 residues. The CDR3 DNA is TGTGCCAGCAGGGGACTAGGACACAATGAGCAGTACTTC. Amino acids: CASRGLGHNEQYF.

This clonotype was picked up many times. A read error may account for a junction end that differs from germline. This chain links TRBV29-1 with TRBJ2-1, with 8 bases matching TRBD1. Germline-derived CDR1 and CDR2 are SQVTM and ANQGSEA. This CDR3 is 19 amino acids long. The CDR3 sequence: CSAEDRGRGQGWLYNEQFF. In DNA form, the CDR3 reads TGCAGCGCTGAAGATCGGGGGCGCGGACAGGGATGGCTCTACAATGAGCAGTTCTTC.

The chain links TRBV12-3 or TRBV12-4 to TRBJ2-3, with 9 bases lining up with TRBD2. This CDR3 is 16 amino acids long. V dropped 6 bases and J dropped 5; count of bases not matched to a gene: 12. In DNA form, the CDR3 reads TGTGCCAGCAGCCTAGGGGCTAGCGGGATCGGAGATACGCAGTATTTT. Residues: CASSLGASGIGDTQYF.

This clonotype was counted a few times. J is TRBJ2-6 and V is TRBV6-6, with unresolved D. Looked up from germline, CDR1 is MNHNY and CDR2 is SVGAGI (reference sequence). With 4 bases removed from V and 0 bases from J, the gap between germline ends came to 7 bases. This CDR3 spans 15 amino acids. CDR3 protein: CASSFSYSGANVLTF. CDR3 nucleotide sequence: TGTGCCAGCAGTTTTAGTTACTCTGGGGCCAACGTCCTGACTTTC.

This clonotype was seen repeatedly, ten times or more. The CDR3 loop reads CSVVSSSYEQYF. The CDR3 nucleotides read TGCAGCGTTGTCTCTAGCTCCTACGAGCAGTACTTC. The chain employs TRBV29-1 and TRBJ2-7; D not resolved. The germline CDR1 and CDR2 sequences are SQVTM and ANQGSEA. V dropped 4 bases and J dropped 0 bases, with 7 bases sitting between them. The CDR3 is 12 amino acids.